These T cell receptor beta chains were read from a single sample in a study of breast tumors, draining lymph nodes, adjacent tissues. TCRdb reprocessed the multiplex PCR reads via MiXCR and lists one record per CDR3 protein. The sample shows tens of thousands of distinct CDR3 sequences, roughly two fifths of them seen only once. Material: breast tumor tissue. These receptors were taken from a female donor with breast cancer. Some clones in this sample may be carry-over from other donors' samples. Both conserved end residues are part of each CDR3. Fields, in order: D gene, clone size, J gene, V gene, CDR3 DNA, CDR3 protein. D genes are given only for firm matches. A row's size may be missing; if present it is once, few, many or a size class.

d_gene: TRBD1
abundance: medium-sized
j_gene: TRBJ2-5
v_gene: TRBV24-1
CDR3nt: TGTGCCACCACATTAGACAGGGGCCAAGAGACCCAGTACTTC
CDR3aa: CATTLDRGQETQYF

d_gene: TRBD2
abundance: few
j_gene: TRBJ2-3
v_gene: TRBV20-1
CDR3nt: TGCAGTGCTAACCCTCTGGGGGCTAGCGGGGTAGGAGATACGCAGTATTTT
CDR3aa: CSANPLGASGVGDTQYF

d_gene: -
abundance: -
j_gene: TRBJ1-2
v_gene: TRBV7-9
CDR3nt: TGTGCCAGCAGCTATCCGGGGCCTAACTATGGCTACACCTTC
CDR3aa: CASSYPGPNYGYTF

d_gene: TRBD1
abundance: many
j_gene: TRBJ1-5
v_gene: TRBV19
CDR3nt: TGTGCCAGTAGCGCTACAGGGGCACTAGGTCAGCCCCAGCATTTT
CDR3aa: CASSATGALGQPQHF

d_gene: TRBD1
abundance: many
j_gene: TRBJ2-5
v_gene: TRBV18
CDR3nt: TGTGCCAGCTCACTGCAGCCCCCGGGACAGGGGGCAGGCGAGACCCAGTACTTC
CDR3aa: CASSLQPPGQGAGETQYF

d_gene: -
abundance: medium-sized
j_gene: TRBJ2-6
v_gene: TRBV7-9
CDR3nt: TGTGCCAGCAGCTTAGCTGGGGCCAACGTCCTGACTTTC
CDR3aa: CASSLAGANVLTF

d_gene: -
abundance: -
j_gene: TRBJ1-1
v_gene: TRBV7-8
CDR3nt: TGTGCCAGCAGCGTGAGACCAGTGAACACTGAAGCTTTCTTT
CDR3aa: CASSVRPVNTEAFF

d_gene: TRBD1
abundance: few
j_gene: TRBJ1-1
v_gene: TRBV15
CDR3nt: TGTGCCACCAGCAGAGATACAGGGGTGTACACTGAAGCTTTCTTT
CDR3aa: CATSRDTGVYTEAFF

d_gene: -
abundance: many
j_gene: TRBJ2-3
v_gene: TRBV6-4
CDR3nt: TGTGCCAGCAGTGACTCAGGTGGGGGAGGCACAGATACGCAGTATTTT
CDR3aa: CASSDSGGGGTDTQYF

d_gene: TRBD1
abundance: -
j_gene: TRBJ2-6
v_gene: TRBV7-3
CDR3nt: TGTGCCAGCAGCTCGAACTACCTACGGACAGGGGGCCCTGGGGCCAACGTCCTGACTTTC
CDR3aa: CASSSNYLRTGGPGANVLTF